This T cell receptor beta chain was observed in a study of early T cells in non-severe SARS-CoV-2 infection. This clonotype was recorded many times. TCRdb used MiXCR to reprocess the 5' RACE reads, holding one entry per CDR3 protein. The profile shows roughly 28,000 distinct CDR3 sequences, about 4.5% of them singletons. The CDR3 consists of 15 residues. CDR1 is MRHNA and CDR2 is SNTAGT in the germline V gene. J lost 0 bases, V lost 3 bases, and 1 base had no gene match. Material for sequencing was whole blood. The clonotype was recovered from an adult who was a healthcare worker with PCR-confirmed SARS-CoV-2 infection or an uninfected control (not recorded which). J is TRBJ2-2 and V is TRBV6-4; 7 bases align to TRBD2. This chain's CDR3 is CASSEGGANTGELFF. The CDR3 DNA sequence: TGTGCCAGCAGTGAGGGGGGGGCGAACACCGGGGAGCTGTTTTTT.